This TCR beta chain was identified in a study of cytomegalovirus exposure and HLA in healthy donors. Trimming at V came to 4 bases and at J to 9 bases, leaving 2 bases not matched to a gene. The CDR3 is 12 amino acids. CDR1 and CDR2 (germline): LNHDA, SQIVND (reference sequence). Whole-study results and caveats: A later analysis revealed that TCR association rates differed between HLA loci, peaking at DRB1 and bottoming out at HLA-C.

PCR used 60 Vbeta primers and 13 Jbeta primers. Measured with immunoSEQ multiplex PCR; TCRdb has only the in-frame clones, and not every one. The sample lists some 160,000 clones, roughly 80% seen once, with approximately 2.5% in the top ten. A note on this clone: Its antigen is still unknown.

The chain uses TRBV19 and TRBJ2-4; 8 bases are a match to TRBD1. This receptor was taken from a man aged 60 to 69 in good health and CMV-seronegative. The sample was PBMCs. The CDR3 sequence is CASSTGTGIQYF. The CDR3 bases are TGTGCCAGTAGTACAGGGACAGGCATTCAGTACTTC.